This entry describes one T cell receptor beta chain. Assay: immunoSEQ multiplex PCR; the TCRdb copy retains only in-frame clones and omits some. Found here are 55,000 to 65,000 clones, more than 75% of them singletons; the top ten hold roughly 3.3%. Germline values: CDR1 SGHRS, CDR2 YFSETQ. V was pared by 2 bases and J by 11 bases, with 19 bases between. The CDR3 totals 14 residues. The data were taken from a study of T cell changes during pregnancy in multiple sclerosis. The receptor comes from a female donor in good health, enrolled as a control in a pregnancy study. The rearrangement uses TRBV5-1 and TRBJ1-1; tentative D call: TRBD1 (5 bases). Specimen: peripheral blood, collected in the first trimester of pregnancy. The CDR3 loop is CASSFSGPQGMAFF. In nucleotides, the CDR3 is TGCGCCAGCAGCTTCTCCGGCCCCCAGGGCATGGCTTTCTTT.